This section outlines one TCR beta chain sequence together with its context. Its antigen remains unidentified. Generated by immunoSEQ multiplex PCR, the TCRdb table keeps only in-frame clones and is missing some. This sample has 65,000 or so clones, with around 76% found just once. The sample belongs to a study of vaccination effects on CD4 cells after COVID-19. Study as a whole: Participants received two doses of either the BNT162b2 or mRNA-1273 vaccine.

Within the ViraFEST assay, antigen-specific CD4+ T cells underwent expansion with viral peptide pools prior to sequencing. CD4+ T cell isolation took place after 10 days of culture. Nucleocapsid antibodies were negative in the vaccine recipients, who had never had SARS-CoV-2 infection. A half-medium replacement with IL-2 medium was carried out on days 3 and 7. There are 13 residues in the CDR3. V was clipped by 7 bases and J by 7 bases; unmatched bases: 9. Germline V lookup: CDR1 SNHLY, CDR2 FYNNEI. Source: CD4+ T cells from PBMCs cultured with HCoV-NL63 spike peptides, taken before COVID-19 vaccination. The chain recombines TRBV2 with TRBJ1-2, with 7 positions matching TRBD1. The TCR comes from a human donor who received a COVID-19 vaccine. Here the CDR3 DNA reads TGTGCCAGCACTATACCCGGACAGGTTGGCTACACCTTC. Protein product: CASTIPGQVGYTF.